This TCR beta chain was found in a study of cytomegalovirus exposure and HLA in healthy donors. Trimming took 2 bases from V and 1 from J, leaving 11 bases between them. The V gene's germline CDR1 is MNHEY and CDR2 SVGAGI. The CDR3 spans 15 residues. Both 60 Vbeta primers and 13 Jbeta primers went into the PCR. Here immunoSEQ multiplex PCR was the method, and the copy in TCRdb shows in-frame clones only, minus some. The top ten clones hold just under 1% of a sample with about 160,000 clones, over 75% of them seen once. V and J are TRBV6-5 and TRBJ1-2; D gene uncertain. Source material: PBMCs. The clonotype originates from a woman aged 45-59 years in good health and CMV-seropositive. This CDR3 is CASSYGGGINYGYTF. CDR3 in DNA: TGTGCCAGCAGTTACGGTGGCGGTATTAACTATGGCTACACCTTC.